The 24 T cell receptor beta chains reported below all come from one sample, sequenced in a study of T cell responses to AZD1222 COVID-19 vaccine. The method was immunoSEQ multiplex PCR; TCRdb's version includes in-frame clones alone and lacks a portion of them. The repertoire has over 150,000 clones, roughly 90% of them found once; the top ten carry about 2.5%. The sample here was peripheral blood, taken on day 0 of AZD1222 vaccination. All receptors come from an adult in good health.

The chain employs TRBV19 and TRBJ1-3; D call uncertain. The CDR3 runs to 11 residues. Per the germline V gene, CDR1 is LNHDA and CDR2 is SQIVND (reference sequence). CDR3: CAAGTGNTIYF. The CDR3 coding sequence is TGTGCGGCAGGTACTGGAAACACCATATATTTT.

In regard to this clone: The identical CDR3 is also encoded by other nucleotide sequences in the sample. The chain carries TRBV3-1 (or the pseudogene TRBV3-2) and TRBJ2-3; D uncertain. There are 12 residues in the CDR3. Germline CDR1 LGHDT, CDR2 YNNKEL (reference sequence). Trimming stripped 4 bases from V and 2 bases from J, with 4 bases between. The DNA for the CDR3 is TGTGCCAGCAGCCCTCACACAGATACGCAGTATTTT. This translates into CASSPHTDTQYF.

The chain recombines TRBV19 with TRBJ2-3, with 8 bases identical to TRBD2. CDR3 length: 20 amino acids. After removal of 7 bases from V and 0 bases from J, the junction contained 21 bases not matched to a gene. Germline V lookup: CDR1 LNHDA, CDR2 SQIVND (reference sequence). The CDR3 spells CASILIPKHTSGYSTDTQYF. The CDR3 bases are TGTGCCAGTATCTTAATCCCCAAGCATACTAGCGGTTATAGCACAGATACGCAGTATTTT.

The rearrangement joins TRBV30 to TRBJ1-1, with D possibly TRBD1 on 5 matching bases. Germline CDR1 reads GTSNPN; CDR2 reads SVGIG (reference sequence). V lost 5 bases and J 5 bases, leaving 9 bases between the germline ends. CDR3 length: 11 amino acids. CDR3 residues: CAWEGVTEAFF. In DNA, the CDR3 is TGTGCCTGGGAAGGGGTAACTGAAGCTTTCTTT.

The chain carries TRBV6-5 and TRBJ1-2; TRBD1 aligns across 7 bases. CDR1 MNHEY and CDR2 SVGAGI come from the germline V gene. The junction had 8 bases not matched to a gene; V was cut back by 6 bases and J by 7 bases. CDR3 length: 13 amino acids. In DNA, the CDR3 is TGTGCCAGCAGCTTGACAGGGTTTGCTGGCTACACCTTC. It encodes CASSLTGFAGYTF.

This clone was detected only once. The chain recombines TRBV3-1 (or the pseudogene TRBV3-2) with TRBJ2-6; the match to TRBD1 covers 11 bases. Trimming cost V 5 bases and J 4 bases; bases outside gene matches: 10. CDR3 length: 18 residues. From germline, CDR1 is LGHDT and CDR2 YNNKEL (reference sequence). The DNA of the CDR3 is TGTGCCAGCAGCTCCCCGGGACAGGGGGGTATCGGGGCCAACGTCCTGACTTTC. This encodes CASSSPGQGGIGANVLTF.

The rearrangement uses TRBV18 and TRBJ2-7, with 12 positions matching TRBD1. This CDR3 has 15 amino acids. V was pared by 4 bases and J by 3 bases, with 4 bases of the junction left unmatched. Germline assignment: CDR1 KGHSH and CDR2 LQKENI. The DNA of the CDR3 is TGTGCCAGCTCACAGGGACAGGGGGCCGTCTACGAGCAGTACTTC. Residues: CASSQGQGAVYEQYF.

This sequence joins TRBV6-6 and TRBJ1-2, with 9 bases that match TRBD1. The CDR3 spans 14 residues. The V segment lost 0 bases and the J segment 8 bases; nucleotides outside the gene matches: 4. CDR1 is MNHNY and CDR2 is SVGAGI in the germline V gene (reference sequence). Written as DNA, the CDR3 is TGTGCCAGCAGTTACTCACAGGGGGCGGAAGGCTACACCTTC. Amino acid sequence: CASSYSQGAEGYTF.

CDR3 DNA sequence: TGTGCAAGTCGCTTAGATAGACAGAGATTTAATAGCAATCAGCCCCAGCATTTT. Its protein is CASRLDRQRFNSNQPQHF. The chain combines TRBV12-2 with TRBJ1-5; the table's D call of TRBD1 was not tested on the DNA. TRBV12-2 is labeled a pseudogene. This CDR3 is built from 18 residues.

This rearrangement joins TRBV18 to TRBJ1-4, with D possibly TRBD1 on 6 matching bases. The CDR3 spans 16 residues. V dropped 3 bases and J dropped 0 bases, with 11 bases sitting between them. The germline CDR1 and CDR2 sequences are KGHSH and LQKENI. The CDR3 here is CASSPDRAATNEKLFF. The CDR3 nucleotides read TGTGCCAGCTCACCGGACAGAGCTGCAACTAATGAAAAACTGTTTTTT.

The V call is TRBV7-9, the J call TRBJ1-6; no clear D. V lost 6 bases, J lost 4 bases, and 13 bases lay in between. This CDR3 has 15 residues. Germline V gene data show CDR1 as SEHNR and CDR2 as FQNEAQ (reference sequence). The CDR3 here is CASSQLSGYNSPLHF. CDR3 bases: TGTGCCAGCAGTCAGCTGTCGGGGTATAATTCACCCCTCCACTTT. The whole variable domain, filled in from reference TRBV7-9 and TRBJ1-6, reads DTGVSQNPRHKITKRGQNVTFRCDPISEHNRLYWYRQTLGQGPEFLTYFQNEAQLEKSRLLSDRFSAERPKGSFSTLEIQRTEQGDSAMYLCASSQLSGYNSPLHFGNGTRLTVT.

This clone occurred once. This chain uses TRBV19 with TRBJ2-7, with 7 nucleotides matching TRBD1. Germline V gives CDR1 LNHDA, CDR2 SQIVND (reference sequence). The ends lost 8 bases at V and 0 bases at J; junction bases unmatched: 4. The CDR3 totals 13 residues. CDR3 DNA sequence: TGTGCCAGTCGGGACAGAGGCTCCTACGAGCAGTACTTC. This encodes CASRDRGSYEQYF.

The rearrangement links TRBV21-1 to TRBJ2-7; the D call TRBD1 from the table was never checked on the DNA. TRBV21-1 is termed a pseudogene. The CDR3 is made up of 14 amino acids. The CDR3 spells CASISRTGPREQYF. In nucleotides, the CDR3 is TGTGCCAGCATCTCCAGGACAGGCCCCCGCGAGCAGTACTTC.

Only one count was recorded for this clone. V gene TRBV7-6 combines with J gene TRBJ1-6, with D possibly TRBD1 on 5 matching bases. From germline, CDR1 is SGHVS and CDR2 FNYEAQ. V lost 0 bases, J lost 9 bases, and 9 bases lay in between. The CDR3 loop spans 14 amino acids. Here the CDR3 DNA reads TGTGCCAGCAGCTTAGCGACAGTTGGTTCACCCCTCCACTTT. It is translated as CASSLATVGSPLHF.

This chain joins TRBV5-4 and TRBJ1-2; D not resolved. The CDR3 is 13 residues long. V was shortened by 7 bases and J by 4 bases, with 14 bases between the two germline ends. Germline CDR1 is SGHNT and CDR2 is YYREEE (reference sequence). The DNA for the CDR3 is TGTGCCAGCGAGCTTCTAGGCGGCTATGGCTACACCTTC. Its protein product is CASELLGGYGYTF.

This clone was counted only a few times. CDR3 nucleotides: TGCGCCAGCAGCCCGGACTCACCGGTCACTGAAGCTTTCTTT. This sequence encodes CASSPDSPVTEAFF. This sequence joins TRBV5-1 and TRBJ1-1; unclear D gene. Trimming stripped 4 bases from V and 4 bases from J, with 14 bases between. Germline CDR1 SGHRS, CDR2 YFSETQ. The CDR3 runs 14 residues.

V gene TRBV7-2 combines with J gene TRBJ2-7; TRBD2 agrees at 15 bases. Germline CDR1 reads SGHTA; CDR2 reads FQGNSA. The CDR3 extends over 16 amino acids. J gave up 4 bases and V 4 bases, and 5 bases lay outside the gene matches. The CDR3 loop reads CASSSQGTSGRYEQYF. CDR3 coding DNA: TGTGCCAGCAGCTCCCAGGGGACTAGCGGGAGGTACGAGCAGTACTTC.

Regarding this clone: At the DNA level, this CDR3 is encoded by other sequences in the same sample as well. V is TRBV6-1 and J is TRBJ1-2; possibly TRBD1 for D (5 bases). Germline V lookup: CDR1 MNHNS, CDR2 SASEGT. V lost 3 bases and J lost 5, with 16 bases in between. This CDR3 is built from 15 residues. The CDR3 region is CASSEGLGRSYGYTF. In nucleotides, the CDR3 is TGTGCCAGCAGTGAGGGACTCGGCCGTTCATATGGCTACACCTTC.

V usage is TRBV2 and J usage is TRBJ1-1; TRBD1 is a possible D gene (6 bases). CDR1 SNHLY and CDR2 FYNNEI come from the germline V gene. This CDR3 is built from 14 residues. V was shortened by 7 bases and J by 7 bases, with 19 bases between the two germline ends. The CDR3 DNA is TGTGCCAGCACCGGGTTAGGGGGGGAAGATGAAGCTTTCTTT. Translating it yields CASTGLGGEDEAFF.

The rearrangement joins TRBV5-1 to TRBJ1-1, with TRBD1 matching 8 bases. V trimming: 0 bases; J trimming: 3 bases; junction bases outside the gene matches: 4. The CDR3 spans 15 residues. In germline, CDR1 is SGHRS, CDR2 YFSETQ. CDR3 sequence reads: CASSLVGDRHTEAFF. The CDR3 DNA reads as TGCGCCAGCAGCTTGGTTGGGGACAGGCACACTGAAGCTTTCTTT.

The DNA for the CDR3 is TGTGCCAGCAGCAGGGGGGACAGCCAAGAGACCCAGTACTTC. Translated, it gives CASSRGDSQETQYF. This chain connects TRBV5-4 to TRBJ2-5, with D perhaps TRBD1 (7 bases). This CDR3 is built from 14 residues. Germline CDR1 reads SGHNT; CDR2 reads YYREEE (reference sequence). Trimming took 4 bases from V and 1 from J, leaving 11 bases between them.

This sequence joins TRBV6-2 or TRBV6-3 and TRBJ1-1; TRBD1 is a possible D gene (6 bases). Germline CDR1 reads MNHEY; CDR2 reads SVGEGT. Trimming removed 0 bases from V and 7 bases from J, with 12 bases in between. CDR3 length: 14 amino acids. The CDR3 region has the DNA TGTGCCAGCAGTTACTCGACCGGACAGATTGAAGCTTTCTTT. Translation: CASSYSTGQIEAFF.

The V gene is TRBV5-6, the J gene TRBJ2-1, with D possibly TRBD2 on 7 matching bases. The V end was cut by 3 bases, the J end by 2 bases, with 12 bases between. The CDR3 covers 15 residues. Germline V lookup: CDR1 SGHDT, CDR2 YYEEEE. The CDR3 loop reads CASSSGGGAYNEQFF. CDR3 sequence (DNA): TGTGCCAGCAGCTCCGGAGGGGGGGCCTACAATGAGCAGTTCTTC.

CDR3 nucleotides: TGCGCCAGCAGCTTAGTAGCGGGAGTTCAGCACAATGAGCAGTTCTTC. It encodes CASSLVAGVQHNEQFF. This sequence joins TRBV5-1 and TRBJ2-1; 9 positions match TRBD2. In germline, CDR1 is SGHRS, CDR2 YFSETQ. V lost 2 bases, J lost 5 bases, and 8 bases stayed unmatched. The CDR3 is 16 residues long.